This T cell receptor (beta chain) derives from a study of siplizumab effects on memory and regulatory T cells. Study-level findings and limits: About 80-97% of proliferating CD4+ or CD8+ clones had no assignable naive or memory phenotype. Confirmatory evidence of suppressive function in proliferating siplizumab-culture Tregs was not obtained. Naive T cells seemed more diverse than memory cells and seemed major alloresponse contributors.

Sequencing was performed with immunoSEQ multiplex PCR; in TCRdb, only in-frame clones are kept and a portion is missing. The sample holds around 83,000 clones, 85% to 90% seen once. For this clone: Its antigen is not identified.

Looked up from germline, CDR1 is KGHSH and CDR2 is LQKENI. Trimming left V 3 bases short and J 5 bases short, with 17 bases between. This CDR3 is built from 15 residues. The rearrangement links TRBV18 to TRBJ2-7; D is possibly TRBD2 (6 bases). This clonotype was sampled from a human donor in good health. Sequences were obtained from CD4+ T cells sorted from blood. This chain's CDR3 is CASSPTGGSVHEQYF. As DNA, the CDR3 is TGTGCCAGCTCACCGACTGGAGGGTCAGTCCACGAGCAGTACTTC.